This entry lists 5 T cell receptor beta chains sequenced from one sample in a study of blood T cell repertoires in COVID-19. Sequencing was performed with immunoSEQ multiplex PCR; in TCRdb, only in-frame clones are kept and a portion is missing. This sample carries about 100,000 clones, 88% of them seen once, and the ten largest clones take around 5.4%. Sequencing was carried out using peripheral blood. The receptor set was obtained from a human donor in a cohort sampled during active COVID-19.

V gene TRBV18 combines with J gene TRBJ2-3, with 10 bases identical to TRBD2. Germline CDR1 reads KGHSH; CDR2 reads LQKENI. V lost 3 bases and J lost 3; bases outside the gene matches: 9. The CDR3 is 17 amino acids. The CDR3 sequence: CASSPIPSGSRTDTQYF. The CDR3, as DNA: TGTGCCAGCTCACCTATCCCTAGCGGGAGCCGAACAGATACGCAGTATTTT.

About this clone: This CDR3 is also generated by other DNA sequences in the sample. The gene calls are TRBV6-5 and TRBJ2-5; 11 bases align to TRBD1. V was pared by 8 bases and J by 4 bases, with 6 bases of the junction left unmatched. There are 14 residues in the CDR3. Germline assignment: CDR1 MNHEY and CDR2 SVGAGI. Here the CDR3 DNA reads TGTGCCAGCTCCAGGACAGGGGGCGGAGAGACCCAGTACTTC. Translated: CASSRTGGGETQYF.

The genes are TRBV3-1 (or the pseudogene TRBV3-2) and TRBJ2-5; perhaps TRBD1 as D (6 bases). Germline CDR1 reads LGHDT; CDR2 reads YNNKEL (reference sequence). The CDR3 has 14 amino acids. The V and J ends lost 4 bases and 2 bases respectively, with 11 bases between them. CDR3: CASSLWTVQETQYF. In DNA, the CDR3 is TGTGCCAGCAGCCTGTGGACAGTACAAGAGACCCAGTACTTC.

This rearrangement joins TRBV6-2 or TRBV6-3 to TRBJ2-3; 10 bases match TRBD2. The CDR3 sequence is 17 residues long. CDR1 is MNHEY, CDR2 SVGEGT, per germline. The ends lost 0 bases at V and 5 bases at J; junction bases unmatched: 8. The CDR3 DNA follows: TGTGCCAGCAGTTACTCTATGGGGACTAGCGAAGGAGATACGCAGTATTTT. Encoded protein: CASSYSMGTSEGDTQYF.

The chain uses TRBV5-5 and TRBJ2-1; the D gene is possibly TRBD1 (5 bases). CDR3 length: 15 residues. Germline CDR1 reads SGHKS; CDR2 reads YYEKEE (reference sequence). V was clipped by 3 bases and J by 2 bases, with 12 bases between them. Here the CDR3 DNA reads TGTGCCAGCAGCTACGGTGGGGCCCCCTACAATGAGCAGTTCTTC. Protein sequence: CASSYGGAPYNEQFF.